What follows is one T cell receptor beta chain and its context. No antigen is known for it. This sample was included in a study of OX40 agonist ivuxolimab in advanced cancers. Whole-study context: Cancers in dose escalation were hepatocellular, melanoma, renal cell and head and neck. General study findings and limits: On average, a greater number of expanded clones characterised CD8+ T cells relative to CD4+. Blood T cells, both CD4+ and CD8+, expanded clonally by week 6 at 0.1 to 3.0 mg/kg.

The repertoire was sequenced with immunoSEQ multiplex PCR; TCRdb's copy has only in-frame clones and lacks some. The data show about 130,000 clones, about nine tenths seen once. The TCR was taken from an adult with an advanced solid tumor such as melanoma, head and neck, liver or kidney cancer. The source material was CD4+ or CD8+ T cells sorted from blood, sampled in a trial of the OX40 agonist ivuxolimab.

CDR3 DNA sequence: TGTGCCAGCAGCTTGACCAACAGGGAGACGGGCTACACCTTC. As protein: CASSLTNRETGYTF. The rearrangement joins TRBV5-4 to TRBJ1-2, with D perhaps TRBD1 (6 bases). Trimming cost V 1 base and J 8 bases, with 15 bases left between them. The germline gives CDR1 SGHNT, CDR2 YYREEE (reference sequence). The CDR3 consists of 14 residues.